This T cell receptor beta chain was observed in a study of T cell responses to AZD1222 COVID-19 vaccine. Study-level results: As reported, nearly half of all spike-specific TCRs target variant regions that are unmutated. The CD4 TCRs associated with vaccination extended across spike and predominated at 160-218 and 743-854. It was only after the peak T cell response that any repertoires were sampled. Increases in Spike-specific TCR breadth and depth were seen after two AZD1222 doses.

Comment on this clone: What it binds is not known.

CDR1 is MNHEY, CDR2 SMNVEV, per germline (reference sequence). V was trimmed by 7 bases and J by 3 bases, leaving 18 bases between them. The CDR3 is made up of 15 amino acids. The repertoire was sequenced with immunoSEQ multiplex PCR; TCRdb's copy has only in-frame clones and lacks some. This sample yields about 86,000 clones, of which roughly 90% are seen a single time; 3% belongs to the top ten. The input for sequencing was peripheral blood, taken on day 0 of AZD1222 vaccination. The J gene is TRBJ1-2, the V gene TRBV27, with D maybe TRBD1 (6 bases). This sequence was found in an adult in good health. The CDR3 nucleotides read TGTGCCAGCACCTCCTCGGGGGCGTTTGACTATGGCTACACCTTC. This gives the protein CASTSSGAFDYGYTF.